This is a list of T cell receptor beta chains from one sample in a study of blood T cell repertoires in COVID-19. Profiling relied on immunoSEQ multiplex PCR, and the TCRdb table lists in-frame clones only, not all of them. The sample records around 270,000 clones, around 87% being singletons. Specimen: peripheral blood. The receptor source for this set is a woman in her forties or fifties with acute or convalescent COVID-19. The CDR3 runs from the conserved cysteine through the conserved F or W. Fields, in order: CDR3 protein, CDR3 DNA, D gene, J gene, V gene. A D gene is named only where the DNA matches it firmly.

CASSPGYRGSSNYGYTF	TGTGCCAGCTCACCAGGATACAGGGGCTCTTCTAACTATGGCTACACCTTC	TRBD1	TRBJ1-2	TRBV18
CASSYDQTEAFF	TGTGCCAGCAGTTACGATCAGACTGAAGCTTTCTTT	NA	TRBJ1-1	TRBV6-2/TRBV6-3
CASSRGGGTGTSGSREQFF	TGTGCCAGCAGCCGCGGCGGAGGAACCGGGACTAGCGGGAGTCGTGAGCAGTTCTTC	TRBD2	TRBJ2-1	TRBV5-5
CASSYTDRSHEQYF	TGTGCCAGCAGTTACACAGACAGGAGCCACGAGCAGTACTTC	NA	TRBJ2-7	TRBV6-2/TRBV6-3
CASSTHWRGGTEAFF	TGTGCCAGTAGCACCCATTGGAGGGGAGGCACTGAAGCTTTCTTT	NA	TRBJ1-1	TRBV19
CATEGGTQGGDGYTF	TGTGCCACCGAGGGGGGGACTCAGGGCGGGGATGGCTACACCTTC	NA	TRBJ1-2	TRBV28
CASSKGGPAAAREQFF	TGTGCCAGCAGCAAAGGGGGCCCCGCGGCAGCGCGCGAGCAGTTCTTC	TRBD1	TRBJ2-1	TRBV11-3
CASSQESLRGTEAFF	TGCGCCAGCAGCCAAGAGTCGTTAAGGGGCACTGAAGCTTTCTTT	NA	TRBJ1-1	TRBV4-3
CASSQLPSTNEKLFF	TGCGCCAGCAGCCAGCTACCGTCAACTAATGAAAAACTGTTTTTT	NA	TRBJ1-4	TRBV4-1
CASSLRTGNTGELFF	TGTGCCAGCAGCCTCCGGACTGGGAACACCGGGGAGCTGTTTTTT	NA	TRBJ2-2	TRBV7-2
CASSLVRDHYTGELFF	TGTGCCAGCAGCTTAGTCAGGGATCATTACACCGGGGAGCTGTTTTTT	NA	TRBJ2-2	TRBV7-2
CATSIPGLGRGEQFF	TGTGCCACCAGCATCCCGGGACTAGGACGCGGTGAGCAGTTCTTC	TRBD2	TRBJ2-1	TRBV15
CATSDPTSGGYEQYF	TGTGCCACCAGCGACCCCACTAGCGGGGGCTACGAGCAGTACTTC	TRBD2	TRBJ2-7	TRBV15
CSASMAGWNEQFF	TGCAGTGCTAGTATGGCAGGGTGGAATGAGCAGTTCTTC	NA	TRBJ2-1	TRBV20-1
CASSLVGGRAHEQYF	TGTGCCAGCAGCTTGGTCGGCGGGAGGGCGCACGAGCAGTACTTC	TRBD2	TRBJ2-7	TRBV5-4
CASNPRPSGIDEQFF	TGTGCCAGCAACCCCCGGCCTAGCGGGATCGATGAGCAGTTCTTC	TRBD2	TRBJ2-1	TRBV9
CASSPGRGHEKLFF	TGTGCCAGCAGCCCTGGCAGGGGACATGAAAAACTGTTTTTT	NA	TRBJ1-4	TRBV7-8
CASSLASANEKLFF	TGTGCCAGCTCCCTTGCGTCCGCTAATGAAAAACTGTTTTTT	NA	TRBJ1-4	TRBV28